This T cell receptor (beta chain) was sequenced in a study of blood T cell repertoires in COVID-19. Across the study: Whether acute or convalescent, the COVID-19 samples came from the United States, Italy and Spain. Sample material is recorded as cDNA or gDNA derived from T cells, B-cell-depleted T cells, or PBMCs.

The authors' processing: Estimation of nucleated cell counts relied on the amplification of reference gene primers. The repertoire was sequenced with immunoSEQ multiplex PCR; TCRdb's copy has only in-frame clones and lacks some. The V and J calls and clone size were taken over from that table, and D and trimming were inferred from the DNA. This table holds 150,000 to 200,000 clones, over 80% found once. Per the germline V gene, CDR1 is SNHLY and CDR2 is FYNNEI. The germline V and J ends were trimmed by 4 bases and 3 bases, with 12 bases remaining between them. This CDR3 contains 14 residues. The chain links TRBV2 to TRBJ1-1; D possibly corresponds to TRBD1 (5 bases). This clonotype was obtained from a woman aged 55-75 years who had recovered from COVID-19. Input material: peripheral blood. The CDR3 DNA follows: TGTGCCAGCAGTGCCCTAGGGGAGGACACTGAAGCTTTCTTT. Its protein product is CASSALGEDTEAFF.